This T cell receptor (beta chain) appears in the sequencing data of a study of regulatory T cells in long-lasting Graves disease. Overall study context: The definition of persistent Graves' disease was over 5 years of antithyroid drugs with positive TSH receptor antibodies.

Combining iRepertoire HTBI primers with Arm-PCR of CDR3 regions, the authors built TCR beta libraries. A single record per CDR3 protein comes from TCRdb applying MiXCR to the multiplex PCR reads. This table holds approximately 400,000 distinct CDR3 sequences, around 21% found once. This clonotype was counted only a few times. Sample time point: persistent/refractory GD, antithyroid drugs over 5 years with positive TRAb. There was RNA extracted from PBMCs, and the TCR library was made from it. Guidelines of the American Thyroid Association were used to diagnose Graves' disease. Germline V lookup: CDR1 LGHNA, CDR2 YSLEER. Trimming cost V 0 bases and J 7 bases; bases outside gene matches: 5. CDR3 length equals 16 residues.

Sample: peripheral blood mononuclear cells (PBMCs), taken when the disease was refractory, from a patient treated with antithyroid drugs. V is TRBV4-3 and J is TRBJ2-2; 10 nucleotides line up with TRBD2. This clonotype was obtained from a female donor with Graves disease. CDR3 sequence (DNA): TGCGCCAGCAGCCAAGAACTAGCGGGATTTGACGGGGAGCTGTTTTTT. Translated: CASSQELAGFDGELFF.